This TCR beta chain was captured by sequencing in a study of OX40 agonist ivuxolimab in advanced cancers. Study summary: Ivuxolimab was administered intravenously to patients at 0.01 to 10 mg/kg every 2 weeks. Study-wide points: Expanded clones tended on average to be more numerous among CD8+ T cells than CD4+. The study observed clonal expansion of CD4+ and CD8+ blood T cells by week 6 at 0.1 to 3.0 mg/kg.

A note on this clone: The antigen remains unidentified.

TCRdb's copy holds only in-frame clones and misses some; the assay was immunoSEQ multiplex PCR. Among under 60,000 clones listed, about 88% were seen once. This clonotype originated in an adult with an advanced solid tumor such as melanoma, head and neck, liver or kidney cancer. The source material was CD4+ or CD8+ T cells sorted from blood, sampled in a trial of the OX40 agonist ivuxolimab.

The CDR3 DNA reads TGTGCCAGCAGCCCGTGGTTGTCCCAGGCCAATGAGCAGTTCTTC. Translation gives CASSPWLSQANEQFF. The V gene is TRBV7-8, the J gene TRBJ2-1; no clear D gene. Germline V lookup: CDR1 SGHVS, CDR2 FQNEAQ. The V gene lost 5 bases and the J gene lost 6 bases, with 17 bases spanning the gap. The CDR3 extends over 15 amino acids.